Below, one T cell receptor (beta chain) is given with its context. Clones were read by immunoSEQ multiplex PCR, and TCRdb kept only the in-frame ones, dropping some. The sample records about 32,000 clones, approximately 77% being singletons. The CDR3 covers 14 residues. The V and J ends lost 4 bases and 4 bases respectively, with 11 bases between them. Per germline, CDR1 MNHEY and CDR2 SMNVEV (reference sequence). The sample belongs to a study of sequential checkpoint blockade in melanoma. Study-level background: Randomization was 1:1 between first-line nivolumab→ipilimumab and ipilimumab→nivolumab. Both treatment sequences were followed by maintenance nivolumab.

Treatment: randomized to nivolumab then ipilimumab (arm A) or the reverse (arm B). This receptor was taken from a human donor with melanoma. The material was CD8+ T cells sorted from blood (inferred from file names), obtained from a patient given nivolumab and ipilimumab in sequence. The chain is built from TRBV27 and TRBJ1-5, with no clear D. The CDR3 reads CASSYRDPNQPQHF. CDR3 nucleotide sequence: TGTGCCAGCAGTTACCGGGATCCTAATCAGCCCCAGCATTTT.